The 16 T cell receptor beta chains below all came from one sample that was sequenced in a study of blood T cell repertoires in COVID-19. Profiling relied on immunoSEQ multiplex PCR, and the TCRdb table lists in-frame clones only, not all of them. Here the sample spans 110,000 to 150,000 clones, around 80% being singletons. The sequencing input was PBMCs or T cells enriched from blood (not recorded which). The receptors shown here come from a woman aged 50 to 60 who had recovered from COVID-19.

The chain combines TRBV7-9 with TRBJ1-3; D is undetermined. This CDR3 is 19 amino acids long. The germline CDR1 and CDR2 sequences are SEHNR and FQNEAQ (reference sequence). V was trimmed by 2 bases and J by 1 base, leaving 21 bases between them. The CDR3 nucleotides are TGTGCCAGCAGCTTAAATTTGGGCTGGTCCGATTCGTCTGGAAACACCATATATTTT. Amino acid sequence: CASSLNLGWSDSSGNTIYF.

DNA for the CDR3: TGTGCCATCAGTGTGGGGACAGACGGGGAGCTGTTTTTT. Translation: CAISVGTDGELFF. V is TRBV10-3 and J is TRBJ2-2; 7 bases map to TRBD1. The CDR3 runs 13 residues. The junction had 3 bases not matched to a gene; V was cut back by 4 bases and J by 7 bases. CDR1 and CDR2 (germline): ENHRY, SYGVKD.

This clone was seen only once. The rearrangement links TRBV29-1 to TRBJ1-2; D is undetermined. Between the trimmed V and J ends, which lost 2 bases and 3 bases, there was a span of 7 bases. This CDR3 contains 12 residues. Germline V CDR1 and CDR2: SQVTM, ANQGSEA. This CDR3 reads CSVEKGDYGYTF. The DNA of the CDR3 is TGCAGCGTTGAAAAGGGAGACTATGGCTACACCTTC.

This chain uses TRBV2 with TRBJ1-3; perhaps TRBD1 as D (6 bases). The CDR3 runs to 21 residues. V lost 0 bases, J lost 0 bases, and 24 bases lay in between. CDR1 SNHLY and CDR2 FYNNEI come from the germline V gene. The CDR3 reads CASSEAFGGRRLHASGNTIYF. The DNA of the CDR3 is TGTGCCAGCAGTGAAGCATTCGGGGGGCGCAGACTCCATGCCTCTGGAAACACCATATATTTT.

This rearrangement joins TRBV29-1 to TRBJ1-4, with TRBD1 identical over 7 bases. Germline assignment: CDR1 SQVTM and CDR2 ANQGSEA. This CDR3 contains 13 residues. J lost 5 bases, V lost 8 bases, and 8 bases had no gene match. The CDR3 DNA reads TGCAGCCAACCGGGACAGAGAAATGAAAAACTGTTTTTT. Its protein product is CSQPGQRNEKLFF.

The chain combines TRBV10-3 with TRBJ2-1, with 9 nucleotides matching TRBD1. The ends lost 3 bases at V and 0 bases at J; junction bases unmatched: 6. This CDR3 region has 17 residues. Per germline, CDR1 ENHRY and CDR2 SYGVKD. The CDR3 sequence: CAISDSGQGSSYNEQFF. The CDR3 coding sequence is TGTGCCATCAGTGACTCAGGACAGGGGAGCTCCTACAATGAGCAGTTCTTC.

The rearrangement joins TRBV28 to TRBJ1-1; D uncertain. This CDR3 spans 14 amino acids. Germline CDR1 and CDR2: MDHEN and SYDVKM. Between the trimmed V and J ends, which lost 3 bases and 0 bases, there was a span of 8 bases. The CDR3 here is CASSFWALNTEAFF. The DNA of the CDR3 is TGTGCCAGCAGTTTCTGGGCGCTGAACACTGAAGCTTTCTTT.

The rearrangement links TRBV5-1 to TRBJ2-3; D is perhaps TRBD2 (6 bases). This CDR3 has 16 residues. The V gene lost 4 bases and the J gene lost 0 bases, with 15 bases spanning the gap. CDR1 SGHRS and CDR2 YFSETQ come from the germline V gene. CDR3 nucleotides: TGCGCCAGCAGCGTCCAGCCGGGACTCAGCACAGATACGCAGTATTTT. Protein: CASSVQPGLSTDTQYF.

The chain uses TRBV12-5 and TRBJ2-2; D unresolved. This CDR3 has 17 amino acids. Looked up from germline, CDR1 is LGHNT and CDR2 is FRNRAP. Trimming cost V 2 bases and J 3 bases, with 16 bases left between them. CDR3 bases: TGTGCTAGTGGTTTGACCACCGCCTCCGGAGACACCGGGGAGCTGTTTTTT. Translating gives CASGLTTASGDTGELFF.

The rearrangement links TRBV7-2 to TRBJ2-3; TRBD2 matches 15 bases. Germline loops: CDR1 SGHTA, CDR2 FQGNSA. V was pared by 1 base and J by 6 bases, with 8 bases of the junction left unmatched. This CDR3 has 18 residues. As DNA, the CDR3 is TGTGCCAGCAGCTTAGAACCGGGACTAGCGGGGGGCGGGGATACGCAGTATTTT. Translating it yields CASSLEPGLAGGGDTQYF. Drawing the rest from reference TRBV7-2 and TRBJ2-3, the complete variable domain is GAGVSQSPSNKVTEKGKDVELRCDPISGHTALYWYRQSLGQGLEFLIYFQGNSAPDKSGLPSDRFSAERTGGSVSTLTIQRTQQEDSAVYLCASSLEPGLAGGGDTQYFGPGTRLTVL.

V and J are TRBV14 and TRBJ2-6; no reliable D call. The V and J ends lost 4 bases and 1 base respectively, with 8 bases between them. CDR3 length: 15 amino acids. The germline CDR1 and CDR2 sequences are SGHDN and FVKESK. DNA for the CDR3: TGTGCCAGCAGCCTTTCCCTGTCTGGGGCCAACGTCCTGACTTTC. This codes for CASSLSLSGANVLTF.

The gene calls are TRBV6-5 and TRBJ1-4; TRBD1 might be the D (5 bases). The CDR3 spans 14 residues. V was clipped by 6 bases and J by 5 bases, with 13 bases between them. The germline CDR1 and CDR2 sequences are MNHEY and SVGAGI. For the CDR3, the DNA is TGTGCCAGCAGGCTCGGCGGGGCAAATGAAAAACTGTTTTTT. Protein sequence: CASRLGGANEKLFF.

CDR3 coding DNA: TGTGCCACCAGCAGAGAGGAGAGTTCACCCCTCCACTTT. The encoded protein is CATSREESSPLHF. The genes are TRBV15 and TRBJ1-6, with D unresolved. CDR1 is LNHNV and CDR2 is YYDKDF in the germline V gene (reference sequence). The CDR3 sequence is 13 residues long. V was clipped by 0 bases and J by 9 bases, with 6 bases between them.

This chain joins TRBV7-9 and TRBJ2-7; perhaps TRBD1 as D (6 bases). The V gene lost 5 bases and the J gene lost 6 bases, with 17 bases spanning the gap. CDR1 and CDR2 (germline): SEHNR, FQNEAQ (reference sequence). The CDR3 length is 14 residues. The CDR3 spells CASSDSDSVGEQYV. CDR3 DNA sequence: TGTGCCAGCAGCGATTCGGACAGCGTCGGCGAGCAGTACGTC.

The chain uses TRBV7-3 and TRBJ1-6, with 9 bases fitting TRBD1. The CDR3 sequence is 15 residues long. The germline gives CDR1 SGHTA, CDR2 FQGTGA. The trim removed 3 bases at V and 11 bases at J, leaving 8 bases unmatched. The CDR3 is CASSFGTGPGTPLHF. The CDR3 DNA is TGTGCCAGCAGCTTTGGGACAGGGCCGGGAACACCCCTCCACTTT.

In this sample, this clone turned up a few times. This chain joins TRBV18 and TRBJ1-2, with 7 bases lining up with TRBD1. V lost 6 bases to trimming and J lost 8 bases; unmatched junction nucleotides: 9. Germline loops: CDR1 KGHSH, CDR2 LQKENI. The length of the CDR3 is 13 residues. The CDR3 is CASSSTGVEGYTF. CDR3 DNA sequence: TGTGCCAGCTCTTCAACAGGGGTAGAGGGCTACACCTTC.